The 9 T cell receptor beta chains in this list originate from one sample, sequenced in a study of shared clonotypes between healthy human individuals. The repertoire was sequenced with immunoSEQ multiplex PCR; TCRdb's copy has only in-frame clones and lacks some. This sample has a few million clones, with more than 80% found just once. The material sequenced was naive CD4+ T cells from PBMCs. Described subset: CD45RA+ positively selected. Receptors were obtained from a man aged 18 to 35 in good health. Some clones in this sample may be carry-over from other donors' samples.

Regarding this clone: The same CDR3 arises from other DNA sequences in this sample as well. V is TRBV18 and J is TRBJ1-4; 7 bases line up with TRBD1. Germline V lookup: CDR1 KGHSH, CDR2 LQKENI. The CDR3 sequence is 15 residues long. The J segment lost 1 base and the V segment lost 5 bases, leaving 4 bases of the junction unmatched. This CDR3 reads CASSSDRVTNEKLFF. In DNA form, the CDR3 reads TGTGCCAGCTCATCCGACAGGGTAACTAATGAAAAACTGTTTTTT.

The rearrangement joins TRBV2 to TRBJ2-7; TRBD1 aligns across 9 bases. Germline CDR1 reads SNHLY; CDR2 reads FYNNEI. With 11 bases clipped from V and 2 bases from J, the junction kept 4 bases outside the gene matches. CDR3 size: 12 residues. DNA for the CDR3: TGTGCCGTACGGGACAGGGCCTACGAGCAGTACTTC. Translated: CAVRDRAYEQYF.

The chain joins TRBV28 to TRBJ2-3; D is perhaps TRBD1 (6 bases). V dropped 5 bases and J dropped 2 bases, with 14 bases sitting between them. The V gene's germline CDR1 is MDHEN and CDR2 SYDVKM. This CDR3 region has 15 residues. The CDR3 sequence is CASSPQDRYTDTQYF. Written as DNA, the CDR3 is TGTGCCAGCAGTCCGCAGGACAGATACACAGATACGCAGTATTTT.

The chain combines TRBV4-2 with TRBJ2-1; 7 bases agree with TRBD1. The V gene's germline CDR1 is LGHNA and CDR2 YNFKEQ. The ends lost 4 bases at V and 7 bases at J; junction bases unmatched: 10. The CDR3 runs 15 residues. The CDR3 loop reads CASSRGGAPKNEQFF. In nucleotides, the CDR3 is TGTGCCAGCAGCCGAGGGGGCGCCCCGAAAAATGAGCAGTTCTTC.

This clone has just one count. The rearrangement links TRBV29-1 to TRBJ2-5; D is perhaps TRBD1 (6 bases). Germline V gene data show CDR1 as SQVTM and CDR2 as ANQGSEA. Trimming took 4 bases from V and 2 from J, leaving 14 bases between them. This CDR3 region has 14 residues. This CDR3 reads CSVVVTGAQETQYF. The CDR3 region has the DNA TGCAGCGTTGTTGTGACAGGAGCACAAGAGACCCAGTACTTC.

V usage is TRBV5-1 and J usage is TRBJ1-4, with D unresolved. Germline assignment: CDR1 SGHRS and CDR2 YFSETQ. V lost 4 bases and J lost 0, with 16 bases in between. CDR3 length: 17 residues. The CDR3 region has the DNA TGCGCCAGCAGCCACGGGCCCTACGTGGCAACTAATGAAAAACTGTTTTTT. It encodes CASSHGPYVATNEKLFF.

The chain recombines TRBV19 with TRBJ1-1; 7 bases agree with TRBD1. Trimming at V came to 7 bases and at J to 4 bases, leaving 9 bases not matched to a gene. CDR3 length: 14 amino acids. Germline CDR1 reads LNHDA; CDR2 reads SQIVND (reference sequence). In DNA, the CDR3 is TGTGCCAGTATGGAACCAGGGGGTCTCACTGAAGCTTTCTTT. Its translation is CASMEPGGLTEAFF.

The J gene is TRBJ2-7, the V gene TRBV11-2; 7 nucleotides line up with TRBD2. The V segment lost 0 bases and the J segment 7 bases; nucleotides outside the gene matches: 12. Germline CDR1 SGHAT, CDR2 FQNNGV. The CDR3 has 16 amino acids. The CDR3 nucleotides are TGTGCCAGCAGCTTAGATTGGCTAGCGGAAACAGCAGAGCAGTACTTC. The encoded protein is CASSLDWLAETAEQYF.

The genes are TRBV10-3 and TRBJ2-3; TRBD2 agrees at 13 bases. V shed 8 bases, J shed 0 bases, and the junction held 2 bases outside the gene matches. This CDR3 has 15 amino acids. Germline values: CDR1 ENHRY, CDR2 SYGVKD. CDR3 amino acids: CAISGLAGSTDTQYF. In nucleotides, the CDR3 is TGTGCCATCTCGGGACTAGCGGGAAGCACAGATACGCAGTATTTT.